The subject of this entry is one T cell receptor beta chain. Its antigen remains unknown. This record comes from a study of cytomegalovirus exposure and HLA in healthy donors. General observations from the study: With later analysis, a missense DCLRE1C variant became linked to TCR beta V- and J-gene trimming. With high specificity and sensitivity, the classifier reportedly diagnosed cytomegalovirus status. Highly shared sequence variants in one cluster were likely a sequencing artifact.

The CDR3 covers 16 residues. Trimming stripped 6 bases from V and 6 bases from J, with 22 bases between. CDR1 is SGHDT, CDR2 YYEEEE, per germline. The PCR had 60 Vbeta and 13 Jbeta primers. Some clones are missing from TCRdb's copy, which holds only in-frame ones; the method was immunoSEQ multiplex PCR. The sample carries over 110,000 clones, 78% recorded once. This receptor was obtained from a woman between 18 and 30 years old in good health and CMV-seropositive. The sequenced sample was PBMCs. The V call is TRBV5-6, the J call TRBJ2-1; D ambiguous. CDR3 coding DNA: TGTGCCAGCACCGCTTGGCGGTCGTCCGGGTTCAATGAGCAGTTCTTC. The encoded protein is CASTAWRSSGFNEQFF. Complete variable domain (other parts from reference TRBV5-6 and TRBJ2-1): DAGVTQSPTHLIKTRGQQVTLRCSPKSGHDTVSWYQQALGQGPQFIFQYYEEEERQRGNFPDRFSGHQFPNYSSELNVNALLLGDSALYLCASTAWRSSGFNEQFFGPGTRLTVL.